A selection of T cell receptor beta chains follows, all from one sample in a study of blood T cell repertoires in COVID-19. Clones were read by immunoSEQ multiplex PCR, and TCRdb kept only the in-frame ones, dropping some. The repertoire consists of 170,000 or so clones, with approximately 87% occurring once and the leading ten covering around an eighth. The sample comprised peripheral blood. The source is a woman in her seventies with COVID-19, enrolled during active disease. Each CDR3 is given without its conserved first and last residue. The D gene is left open where the match is weak. The size entry is marked missing in some rows and otherwise reads once, few, many or a size class.

CDR3 protein,clone size,V gene,J gene,D gene,CDR3 length
ASGLGQTLTGELF,-,TRBV12-5,TRBJ2-2,-,13
ASSLEAFGGYT,-,TRBV7-9,TRBJ1-2,-,11
AIGRTGYGYT,-,TRBV10-3,TRBJ1-2,TRBD1,10
ATSRGGLPGSSLGNTIY,-,TRBV15,TRBJ1-3,-,17
ASSPPGLKYNEQF,-,TRBV5-1,TRBJ2-1,-,13
ASSPGQSNQPQH,-,TRBV3-1/TRBV3-2,TRBJ1-5,-,12
ASSHTKMGRSNTEAF,-,TRBV7-9,TRBJ1-1,-,15
ASSYSLAGTVDTQY,-,TRBV6-6,TRBJ2-3,TRBD2,14
ASTLGTSDSYEQY,-,TRBV19,TRBJ2-7,TRBD2,13
ASSYFGTAYEQY,-,TRBV5-4,TRBJ2-7,TRBD1,12
ASSPAGSTYEQY,-,TRBV11-2,TRBJ2-7,-,12
ASSSRQVANNQPQH,once,TRBV21-1,TRBJ1-5,-,14
ASSQGGLAGDVEQY,-,TRBV5-1,TRBJ2-7,TRBD2,14
ASSLNAGEAQY,-,TRBV12-3/TRBV12-4,TRBJ2-5,-,11
ASSIDPLDRAYGYT,-,TRBV19,TRBJ1-2,TRBD1,14
ASNSRSNQPQH,-,TRBV12-3/TRBV12-4,TRBJ1-5,-,11
ASSPTEEYEQY,-,TRBV27,TRBJ2-7,-,11
ASSRTTGGNSPLH,few,TRBV28,TRBJ1-6,TRBD1,13
ASSQDLVSGQY,-,TRBV3-1/TRBV3-2,TRBJ2-3,-,11
ASSLGVRKPTRGNGYT,-,TRBV7-9,TRBJ1-2,-,16
ASSLGQGWMNTGELF,-,TRBV5-1,TRBJ2-2,TRBD1,15
ASSPTSSNEQF,-,TRBV7-9,TRBJ2-1,-,11
ASSQLGGTEAF,-,TRBV7-9,TRBJ1-1,-,11
ASSSQGESPLH,-,TRBV7-9,TRBJ1-6,-,11
ASSSSGSRYNEQF,once,TRBV7-2,TRBJ2-1,TRBD2,13